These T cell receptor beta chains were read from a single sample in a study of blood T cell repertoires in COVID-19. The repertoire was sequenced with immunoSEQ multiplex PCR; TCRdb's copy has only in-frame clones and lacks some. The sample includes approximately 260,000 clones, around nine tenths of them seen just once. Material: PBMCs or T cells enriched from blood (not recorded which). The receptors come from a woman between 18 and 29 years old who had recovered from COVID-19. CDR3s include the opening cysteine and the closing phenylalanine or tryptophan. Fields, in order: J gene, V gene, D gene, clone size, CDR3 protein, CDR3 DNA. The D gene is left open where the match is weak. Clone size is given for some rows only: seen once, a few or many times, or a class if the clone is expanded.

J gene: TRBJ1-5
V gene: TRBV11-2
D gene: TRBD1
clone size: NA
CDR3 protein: CASSVTGGIWGNQPQHF
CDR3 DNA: TGTGCCAGCAGCGTAACAGGGGGCATATGGGGCAATCAGCCCCAGCATTTT

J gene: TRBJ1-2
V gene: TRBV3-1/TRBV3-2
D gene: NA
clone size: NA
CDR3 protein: CASSPRPTGGYTF
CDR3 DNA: TGTGCCAGCAGCCCTCGCCCGACAGGAGGCTACACCTTC

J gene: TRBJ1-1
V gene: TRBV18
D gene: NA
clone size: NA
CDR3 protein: CVSSPPGATEAFF
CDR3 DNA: TGTGTCAGCTCACCACCAGGGGCCACTGAAGCTTTCTTT

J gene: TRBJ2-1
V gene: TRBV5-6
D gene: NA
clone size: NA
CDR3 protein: CASSIYNEQFF
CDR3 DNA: TGTGCCAGCAGCATATACAATGAGCAGTTCTTC

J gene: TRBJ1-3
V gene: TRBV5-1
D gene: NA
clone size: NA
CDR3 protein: CASSWDGGPGNTIYF
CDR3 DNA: TGCGCCAGCAGTTGGGACGGGGGGCCTGGAAACACCATATATTTT

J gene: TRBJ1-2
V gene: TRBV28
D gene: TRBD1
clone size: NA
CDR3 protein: CASSKYGQGSGYTF
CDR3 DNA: TGTGCCAGCAGTAAATATGGACAGGGTAGTGGCTACACCTTC

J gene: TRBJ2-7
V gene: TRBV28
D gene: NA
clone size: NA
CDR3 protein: CASSYGVSRREYYEQYF
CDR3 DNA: TGTGCCAGCAGTTACGGGGTATCCCGGAGGGAGTACTACGAGCAGTACTTC

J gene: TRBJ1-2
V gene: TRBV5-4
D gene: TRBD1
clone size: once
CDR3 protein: CASSTVTGVYGYTF
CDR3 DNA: TGTGCCAGCAGCACCGTAACAGGGGTATATGGCTACACCTTC

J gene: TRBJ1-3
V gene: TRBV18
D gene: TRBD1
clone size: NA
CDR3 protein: CASSTGQGTSGNTIYF
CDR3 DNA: TGTGCCAGCTCAACGGGACAGGGGACGTCTGGAAACACCATATATTTT

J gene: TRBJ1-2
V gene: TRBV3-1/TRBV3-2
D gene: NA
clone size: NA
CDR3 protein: CASSQGVRGGYTF
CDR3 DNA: TGTGCCAGCAGCCAAGGGGTTCGAGGCGGCTACACCTTC

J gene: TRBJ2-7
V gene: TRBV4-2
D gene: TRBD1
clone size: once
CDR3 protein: CASSPQGPAYEQYF
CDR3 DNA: TGTGCCAGCAGCCCACAGGGGCCTGCCTACGAGCAGTACTTC

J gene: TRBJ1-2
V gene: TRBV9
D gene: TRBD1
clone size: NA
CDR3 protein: CASSDGTDTNYGYTF
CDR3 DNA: TGTGCCAGCAGCGACGGGACAGATACAAACTATGGCTACACCTTC

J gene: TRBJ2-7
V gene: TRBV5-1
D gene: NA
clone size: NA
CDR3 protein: CASSLGEGFYEQYF
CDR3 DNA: TGCGCCAGCAGCTTAGGAGAAGGTTTCTACGAGCAGTACTTC

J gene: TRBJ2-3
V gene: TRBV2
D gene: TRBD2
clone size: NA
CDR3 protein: CASSALASGRSDTQYF
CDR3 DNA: TGTGCCAGCAGTGCCTTGGCTAGCGGTCGGTCAGATACGCAGTATTTT

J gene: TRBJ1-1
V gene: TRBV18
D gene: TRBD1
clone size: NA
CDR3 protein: CASSPATGRHTEAFF
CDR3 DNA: TGTGCCAGCTCACCTGCGACAGGGCGGCACACTGAAGCTTTCTTT

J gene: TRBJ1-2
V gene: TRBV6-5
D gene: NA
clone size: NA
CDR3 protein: CASGKEGIPYGYTF
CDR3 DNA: TGTGCCAGCGGGAAGGAGGGGATCCCCTATGGCTACACCTTC

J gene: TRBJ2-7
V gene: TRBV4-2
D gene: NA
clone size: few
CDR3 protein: CASSQGEQPDEQYF
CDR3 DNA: TGTGCCAGCAGCCAAGGGGAGCAACCTGACGAGCAGTACTTC

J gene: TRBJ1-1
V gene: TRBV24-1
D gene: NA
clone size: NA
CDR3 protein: CATSDRGSDAFF
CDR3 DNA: TGTGCCACCAGTGATCGGGGTTCGGATGCTTTCTTT

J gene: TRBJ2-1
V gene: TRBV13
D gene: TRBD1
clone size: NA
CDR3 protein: CASSLGATGAYNEQFF
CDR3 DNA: TGTGCCAGCAGCTTAGGGGCAACAGGGGCCTACAATGAGCAGTTCTTC

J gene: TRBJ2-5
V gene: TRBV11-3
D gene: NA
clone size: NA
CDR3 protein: CASSLVTGKQETQYF
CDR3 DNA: TGTGCCAGCAGCTTAGTTACGGGGAAGCAAGAGACCCAGTACTTC

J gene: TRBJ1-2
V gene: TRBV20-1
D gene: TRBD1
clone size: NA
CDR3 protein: CSASQTGFGYTF
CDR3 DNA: TGCAGTGCTAGTCAGACAGGGTTCGGCTACACCTTC

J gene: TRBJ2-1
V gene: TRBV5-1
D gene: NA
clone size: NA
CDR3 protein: CASSEGVPYNEQFF
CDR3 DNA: TGCGCCAGCAGCGAGGGGGTACCCTACAATGAGCAGTTCTTC

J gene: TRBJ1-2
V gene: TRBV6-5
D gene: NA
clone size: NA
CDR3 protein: CASSYLQGRALYGYTF
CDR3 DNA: TGTGCCAGCAGTTACTTACAGGGACGGGCCCTCTATGGCTACACCTTC

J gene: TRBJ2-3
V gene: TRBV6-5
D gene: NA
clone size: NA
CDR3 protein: CASSYRTTDTQYF
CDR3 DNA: TGTGCCAGCAGTTACAGGACAACAGATACGCAGTATTTT

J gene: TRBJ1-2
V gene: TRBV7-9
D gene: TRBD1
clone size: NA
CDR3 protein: CASSLGDRWHYGYTF
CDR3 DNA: TGTGCCAGCAGCTTAGGGGACAGGTGGCACTATGGCTACACCTTC

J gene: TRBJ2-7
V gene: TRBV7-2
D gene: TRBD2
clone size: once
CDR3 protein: CASSLSGSEEQYF
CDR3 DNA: TGTGCCAGCAGCCTCAGCGGGAGTGAGGAGCAGTACTTC

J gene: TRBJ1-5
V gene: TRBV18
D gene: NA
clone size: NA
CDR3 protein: CASSLEGQPQHF
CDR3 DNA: TGTGCCAGCTCACTCGAGGGTCAGCCCCAGCATTTT

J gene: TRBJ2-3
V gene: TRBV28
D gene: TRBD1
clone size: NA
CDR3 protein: CASSLWAGGIGTDTQYF
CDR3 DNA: TGTGCCAGCAGTTTATGGGCAGGGGGCATCGGCACAGATACGCAGTATTTT

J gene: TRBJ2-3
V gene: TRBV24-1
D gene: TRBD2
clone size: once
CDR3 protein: CATSDLGTSGTDTQYF
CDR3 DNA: TGTGCCACCAGTGATTTGGGGACTAGCGGCACAGATACGCAGTATTTT

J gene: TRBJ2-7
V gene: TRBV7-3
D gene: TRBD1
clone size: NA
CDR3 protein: CASSPSGPGGYEQYF
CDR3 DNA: TGTGCCAGCAGCCCTTCGGGTCCAGGGGGTTACGAGCAGTACTTC

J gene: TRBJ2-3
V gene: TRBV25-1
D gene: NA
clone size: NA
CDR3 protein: CASRLTDTQYF
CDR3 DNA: TGTGCCAGCAGGTTAACAGATACGCAGTATTTT

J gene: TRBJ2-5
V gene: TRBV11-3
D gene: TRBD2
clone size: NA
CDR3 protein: CASSSGAGLAETQYF
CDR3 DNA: TGTGCCAGCAGCTCAGGCGCAGGACTAGCAGAGACCCAGTACTTC

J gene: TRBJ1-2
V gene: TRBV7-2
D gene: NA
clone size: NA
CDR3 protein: CASSLAGFYGYTF
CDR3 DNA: TGTGCCAGCAGCTTGGCAGGGTTCTATGGCTACACCTTC

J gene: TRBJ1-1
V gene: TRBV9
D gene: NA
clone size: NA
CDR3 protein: CASSVGDTEAFF
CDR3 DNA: TGTGCCAGCAGCGTAGGAGACACTGAAGCTTTCTTT

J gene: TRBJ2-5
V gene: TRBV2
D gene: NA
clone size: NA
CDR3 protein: CASSGQMGETQYF
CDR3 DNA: TGTGCCAGCAGTGGACAGATGGGAGAGACCCAGTACTTC

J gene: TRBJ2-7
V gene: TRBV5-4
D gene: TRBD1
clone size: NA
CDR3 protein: CASSDRTGDYEQYF
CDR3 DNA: TGTGCCAGCAGCGACCGGACAGGAGACTACGAGCAGTACTTC

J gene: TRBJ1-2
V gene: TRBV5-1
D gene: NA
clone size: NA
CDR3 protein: CASSRTTESRANYGYTF
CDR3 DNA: TGCGCCAGCAGCCGGACTACTGAATCCCGAGCTAACTATGGCTACACCTTC

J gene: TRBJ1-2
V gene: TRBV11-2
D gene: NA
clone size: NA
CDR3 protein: CASSQEQAPYGYTF
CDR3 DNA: TGTGCCAGCAGCCAAGAGCAGGCCCCATATGGCTACACCTTC

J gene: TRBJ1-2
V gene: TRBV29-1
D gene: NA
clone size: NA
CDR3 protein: CSVRGREVYGYTF
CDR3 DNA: TGCAGCGTGCGGGGAAGGGAGGTCTATGGCTACACCTTC

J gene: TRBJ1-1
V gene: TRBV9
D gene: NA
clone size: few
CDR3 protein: CASSVLSHQNTEAFF
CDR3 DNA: TGTGCCAGCAGCGTACTCTCACACCAGAACACTGAAGCTTTCTTT

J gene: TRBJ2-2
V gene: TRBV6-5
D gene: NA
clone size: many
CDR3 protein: CASSSWTRNTGELFF
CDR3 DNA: TGTGCCAGCAGTTCGTGGACTCGGAACACCGGGGAGCTGTTTTTT

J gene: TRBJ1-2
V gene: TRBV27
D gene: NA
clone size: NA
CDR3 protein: CASSPRGSANGYTF
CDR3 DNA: TGTGCCAGCAGCCCAAGAGGGTCCGCCAATGGCTACACCTTC

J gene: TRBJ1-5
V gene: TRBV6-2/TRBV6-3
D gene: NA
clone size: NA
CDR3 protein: CASSYGRGPSNQPQHF
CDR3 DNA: TGTGCCAGCAGTTATGGTAGAGGTCCTAGCAATCAGCCCCAGCATTTT